Below, 31 T cell receptor beta chains from the same sample are listed, as sequenced in a study of beta chain features in type 1 diabetes. Expressed TCRB transcripts got sequenced, as all isolated RNA was reverse transcribed. Profiled with immunoSEQ multiplex PCR; TCRdb holds only in-frame clones, not every one. The sample shows 20,000 to 25,000 clones, 55% to 75% of them seen only once. Sequenced sample: Tregs from blood. The receptors originated from a woman between 40 and 55 years old in good health.

V and J are TRBV5-4 and TRBJ2-2; the match to TRBD1 covers 8 bases. Germline CDR1 SGHNT, CDR2 YYREEE (reference sequence). The CDR3 loop spans 15 amino acids. Trimming at V came to 2 bases and at J to 0 bases, leaving 0 bases not matched to a gene. The CDR3 DNA is TGTGCCAGCAGCTTCAGGGGGCCGAACACCGGGGAGCTGTTTTTT. It yields the protein CASSFRGPNTGELFF.

CDR3 residues: CSVRDSLNQPQHF. CDR3 nucleotide sequence: TGCAGCGTCCGGGACAGCCTGAATCAGCCCCAGCATTTT. V and J are TRBV29-1 and TRBJ1-5; 7 bases map to TRBD1. CDR1 is SQVTM and CDR2 is ANQGSEA in the germline V gene. Trimming at V came to 6 bases and at J to 4 bases, leaving 6 bases not matched to a gene. The CDR3 has 13 amino acids.

This clone was counted a single time. The V gene is TRBV15, the J gene TRBJ1-4, with D unresolved. The CDR3 has 14 residues. Trimming stripped 5 bases from V and 7 bases from J, with 14 bases between. CDR1 is LNHNV and CDR2 is YYDKDF in the germline V gene (reference sequence). CDR3 in amino acids: CATSAPNEGEKLFF. In DNA, the CDR3 is TGTGCCACCAGCGCCCCAAATGAGGGTGAAAAACTGTTTTTT.

The chain is built from TRBV18 and TRBJ2-2; 7 bases are shared with TRBD1. Germline V gene sequence: CDR1 KGHSH, CDR2 LQKENI. The CDR3 covers 14 residues. V trimming: 6 bases; J trimming: 4 bases; junction bases outside the gene matches: 5. The CDR3 DNA is TGTGCCAGCTCCCACAGGGGCGTCACCGGGGAGCTGTTTTTT. Its protein product is CASSHRGVTGELFF. Supplemented by reference TRBV18 and TRBJ2-2, the full variable domain reads NAGVMQNPRHLVRRRGQEARLRCSPMKGHSHVYWYRQLPEEGLKFMVYLQKENIIDESGMPKERFSAEFPKEGPSILRIQQVVRGDSAAYFCASSHRGVTGELFFGEGSRLTVL.

This chain joins TRBV6-5 and TRBJ1-2; unclear D gene. Germline CDR1 MNHEY, CDR2 SVGAGI. V was shortened by 6 bases and J by 4 bases, with 12 bases between the two germline ends. CDR3 length equals 13 residues. CDR3 DNA: TGTGCCAGCAGCCAAACACCCCTCTATGGCTACACCTTC. It codes for CASSQTPLYGYTF.

The gene calls are TRBV7-2 and TRBJ1-4, with TRBD1 matching over 8 bases. CDR3 length: 14 amino acids. Germline loops: CDR1 SGHTA, CDR2 FQGNSA. J gave up 6 bases and V 7 bases, and 7 bases lay outside the gene matches. The CDR3 is CASTEDRVDEKLFF. The CDR3 DNA is TGTGCCAGCACCGAGGACAGGGTCGATGAAAAACTGTTTTTT. The variable domain in full, with the rest retrieved from reference TRBV7-2 and TRBJ1-4, is GAGVSQSPSNKVTEKGKDVELRCDPISGHTALYWYRQSLGQGLEFLIYFQGNSAPDKSGLPSDRFSAERTGGSVSTLTIQRTQQEDSAVYLCASTEDRVDEKLFFGSGTQLSVL.

V and J are TRBV7-9 and TRBJ1-4, with D unresolved. The CDR3 totals 14 residues. Germline CDR1 and CDR2: SEHNR and FQNEAQ (reference sequence). V was trimmed by 5 bases and J by 3 bases, leaving 10 bases between them. The CDR3 DNA follows: TGTGCCAGCAGCCCCGCGGGATCTAATGAAAAACTGTTTTTT. Translating gives CASSPAGSNEKLFF.

The chain joins TRBV6-1 to TRBJ1-6; maybe TRBD1 (6 bases). CDR3 length: 15 amino acids. CDR1 and CDR2 (germline): MNHNS, SASEGT. V was trimmed by 5 bases and J by 8 bases, leaving 16 bases between them. CDR3 sequence (DNA): TGTGCCAGCAGTCTAACCGGGACAAATGATTCACCCCTCCACTTT. Translating it yields CASSLTGTNDSPLHF.

The chain is built from TRBV19 and TRBJ2-7; D might be TRBD1 (5 bases). Trimming stripped 8 bases from V and 6 bases from J, with 20 bases between. The germline V gene encodes CDR1 LNHDA and CDR2 SQIVND (reference sequence). CDR3 size: 14 residues. The CDR3 nucleotides read TGTGCCAGTTCCGACCCCGGACAATACGGCGAGCAGTACTTC. It encodes CASSDPGQYGEQYF.

The CDR3 sequence: CASSPQDRAYNEKLFF. The DNA of the CDR3 is TGTGCCAGCTCACCTCAAGACAGGGCGTATAATGAAAAACTGTTTTTT. The chain links TRBV18 to TRBJ1-4; 7 positions agree with TRBD1. The CDR3 is 16 amino acids. Per the germline V gene, CDR1 is KGHSH and CDR2 is LQKENI. The V gene end was trimmed by 3 bases and the J gene end by 4 bases; junction bases not matched to a gene: 8.

The rearrangement links TRBV18 to TRBJ2-7, with TRBD1 matching over 7 bases. The CDR3 is made up of 13 amino acids. The germline V gene encodes CDR1 KGHSH and CDR2 LQKENI. V was pared by 2 bases and J by 3 bases, with 1 base of the junction left unmatched. The CDR3 coding sequence is TGTGCCAGCTCACCAGGACAGGACTACGAGCAGTACTTC. Translation gives CASSPGQDYEQYF.

The chain uses TRBV5-1 and TRBJ1-2; 7 nucleotides match TRBD1. J lost 5 bases, V lost 2 bases, and 3 bases had no gene match. In germline, CDR1 is SGHRS, CDR2 YFSETQ. The CDR3 spans 13 residues. CDR3 DNA: TGCGCCAGCAGCTTCGGACAGGATTATGGCTACACCTTC. It specifies CASSFGQDYGYTF.

The V call is TRBV15, the J call TRBJ1-1, with D perhaps matching TRBD1 (5 bases). CDR1 and CDR2 (germline): LNHNV, YYDKDF (reference sequence). This CDR3 contains 12 residues. The V end was cut by 0 bases, the J end by 13 bases, with 12 bases between. CDR3 region: CATSRDRTFGFF. The CDR3 DNA reads as TGTGCCACCAGCAGAGATCGGACATTCGGTTTCTTT.

This chain uses TRBV5-1 with TRBJ2-7; TRBD1 matches at 7 bases. Germline V gives CDR1 SGHRS, CDR2 YFSETQ. V trimming: 4 bases; J trimming: 3 bases; junction bases outside the gene matches: 4. The CDR3 extends over 13 amino acids. The CDR3 DNA reads as TGCGCCAGCAGCCCTGACAGGGTCTACGAGCAGTACTTC. Amino acid sequence: CASSPDRVYEQYF.

The rearrangement joins TRBV7-9 to TRBJ2-7; TRBD2 is a possible D gene (5 bases). Trimming took 5 bases from V and 7 from J, leaving 9 bases between them. Germline CDR1 SEHNR, CDR2 FQNEAQ (reference sequence). The CDR3 has 11 amino acids. CDR3 sequence: CASSRGWEQYF. Written as DNA, the CDR3 is TGTGCCAGCAGCCGAGGGTGGGAGCAGTACTTC.

Only a few counts were recorded for this clone. The chain recombines TRBV4-1 with TRBJ2-2, with D possibly TRBD1 on 5 matching bases. CDR1 and CDR2 (germline): MGHRA, YSYEKL. The CDR3 has 18 amino acids. V was pared by 4 bases and J by 6 bases, with 24 bases between. The CDR3 DNA reads TGCGCCAGCAGCCCCGACTCGTGGACAACCCAAACCCCCGGGGAGCTGTTTTTT. As protein: CASSPDSWTTQTPGELFF.

Details on this clone: Other DNA sequences in the sample encode the same CDR3. The V gene is TRBV18, the J gene TRBJ2-3; 8 bases fit TRBD1. Trimming at V came to 2 bases and at J to 1 base, leaving 2 bases not matched to a gene. CDR3 length: 15 residues. The germline V gene encodes CDR1 KGHSH and CDR2 LQKENI. CDR3 in amino acids: CASSPDRGGTDTQYF. The CDR3 DNA follows: TGTGCCAGCTCACCAGACAGGGGTGGCACAGATACGCAGTATTTT.

The V call is TRBV2, the J call TRBJ2-5; tentative D call: TRBD2 (6 bases). CDR3 size: 12 residues. V lost 1 base and J lost 13, with 13 bases in between. The germline CDR1 and CDR2 sequences are SNHLY and FYNNEI. Here the CDR3 DNA reads TGTGCCAGCAGTGAAGAGGGACTGGGGCTGTACTTC. This encodes CASSEEGLGLYF.

This clone appeared a single time. The chain uses TRBV5-4 and TRBJ1-4, with a possible D match to TRBD1 (6 bases). CDR1 is SGHNT and CDR2 is YYREEE in the germline V gene (reference sequence). The CDR3 runs to 14 residues. Trimming cost V 3 bases and J 0 bases, with 6 bases left between them. The CDR3 here is CASSWDTTNEKLFF. CDR3 nucleotides: TGTGCCAGCAGCTGGGACACAACTAATGAAAAACTGTTTTTT.

The chain couples TRBV12-5 to TRBJ1-1; D not resolved. The V gene lost 0 bases and the J gene lost 6 bases, with 8 bases spanning the gap. CDR3 size: 13 residues. The germline gives CDR1 LGHNT, CDR2 FRNRAP. Written as DNA, the CDR3 is TGTGCTAGTGGTTTGGTCCGAGCGGCTGAAGCTTTCTTT. Translating it yields CASGLVRAAEAFF.

The V call is TRBV5-1, the J call TRBJ2-3; D is perhaps TRBD2 (7 bases). The CDR3 is 15 amino acids. Germline loops: CDR1 SGHRS, CDR2 YFSETQ. With 2 bases removed from V and 2 bases from J, the gap between germline ends came to 12 bases. The CDR3 spells CASSLGGALTDTQYF. In DNA form, the CDR3 reads TGCGCCAGCAGCTTAGGGGGGGCCCTCACAGATACGCAGTATTTT.

This sequence joins TRBV15 and TRBJ2-1; 9 positions agree with TRBD2. Germline CDR1 is LNHNV and CDR2 is YYDKDF (reference sequence). Trimming removed 1 base from V and 10 bases from J; junction bases left unmatched: 5. The CDR3 has 14 amino acids. Here the CDR3 reads CATSRGGGAEEQFF. The CDR3 DNA reads TGTGCCACCAGCAGAGGCGGGGGGGCTGAAGAGCAGTTCTTC.

V usage is TRBV27 and J usage is TRBJ1-2; weak D call: TRBD1 (5 bases). V lost 5 bases to trimming and J lost 4 bases, with 26 bases between them. Germline CDR1 reads MNHEY; CDR2 reads SMNVEV (reference sequence). This CDR3 is built from 18 residues. CDR3 amino acids: CASSPFDRRNVDSYGYTF. Written as DNA, the CDR3 is TGTGCCAGCAGTCCGTTTGACAGAAGGAACGTGGATAGCTATGGCTACACCTTC.

The chain joins TRBV2 to TRBJ2-1, with 7 bases fitting TRBD2. V shed 1 base and J 3 bases; nucleotides not matched to a gene: 3. The germline V gene encodes CDR1 SNHLY and CDR2 FYNNEI. The CDR3 has 15 amino acids. CDR3 bases: TGTGCCAGCAGTGAAGGCGGGGGATACTACAATGAGCAGTTCTTC. Its translation: CASSEGGGYYNEQFF.

This chain uses TRBV4-2 with TRBJ2-2; tentatively, D is TRBD2 (6 bases). The length of the CDR3 is 17 residues. Germline-derived CDR1 and CDR2 are LGHNA and YNFKEQ. Between the trimmed V and J ends, which lost 2 bases and 7 bases, there was a span of 20 bases. For the CDR3, the DNA is TGTGCCAGCAGCCAATCCGGGACGGCTTTCGGGAGCGGGGAGCTGTTTTTT. Protein: CASSQSGTAFGSGELFF.

This clone was found once. This rearrangement joins TRBV28 to TRBJ1-1; a weak D match, TRBD1 (6 bases). From germline, CDR1 is MDHEN and CDR2 SYDVKM. V was cut by 5 bases and J by 2 bases, with 12 bases left in between. The CDR3 sequence is 14 residues long. The CDR3 sequence: CASSPTGTNTEAFF. The CDR3 DNA reads TGTGCCAGCAGTCCGACAGGAACTAACACTGAAGCTTTCTTT.

This clone was observed a handful of times. The chain joins TRBV19 to TRBJ2-1; D is ambiguous. This CDR3 is 14 amino acids long. Germline V CDR1 and CDR2: LNHDA, SQIVND (reference sequence). Trimming took 3 bases from V and 6 from J, leaving 12 bases between them. CDR3 nucleotide sequence: TGTGCCAGTAGTATTGAAGGTGGGCGCAATGAGCAGTTCTTC. It yields the protein CASSIEGGRNEQFF.

This clone has a single count. J is TRBJ1-4 and V is TRBV6-1; 8 bases agree with TRBD1. The length of the CDR3 is 15 residues. V was pared by 3 bases and J by 7 bases, with 7 bases of the junction left unmatched. The germline CDR1 and CDR2 sequences are MNHNS and SASEGT. The CDR3 nucleotides are TGTGCCAGCAGTGATCCGGGACAGGTTGGTGAAAAACTGTTTTTT. The encoded protein is CASSDPGQVGEKLFF.

This chain uses TRBV5-1 with TRBJ2-7; maybe TRBD2 (6 bases). The CDR3 has 14 amino acids. CDR1 and CDR2 from the germline V gene are SGHRS and YFSETQ. The V end lost 0 bases, the J end lost 3 bases, and 10 bases lay between the germline ends. The CDR3 DNA reads as TGCGCCAGCAGCTTGGCAACGGGGGACTACGAGCAGTACTTC. Residues: CASSLATGDYEQYF.

The chain has TRBV9 and TRBJ2-3, with D unresolved. The CDR3 contains 14 residues. Germline CDR1 SGDLS, CDR2 YYNGEE. V lost 3 bases and J lost 1, with 9 bases in between. The DNA of the CDR3 is TGTGCCAGCAGCGCAGACCGGGGCACAGATACGCAGTATTTT. Translating it yields CASSADRGTDTQYF.

The CDR3 region has the DNA TGCGCCAGCAGTCGGGACACAGCTAACTATGGCTACACCTTC. The encoded protein is CASSRDTANYGYTF. V gene TRBV5-1 combines with J gene TRBJ1-2; TRBD1 might be the D (6 bases). V was cut by 5 bases and J by 0 bases, with 11 bases left in between. The length of the CDR3 is 14 residues. Per the germline V gene, CDR1 is SGHRS and CDR2 is YFSETQ.